A selection of T cell receptor beta chains follows, all from one sample in a study of memory CD4+ T cells and cytomegalovirus serostatus. Data came from immunoSEQ multiplex PCR; TCRdb stores just in-frame clones and leaves some out. Here the sample spans tens of thousands of clones, roughly 80% being singletons. Source material: memory CD4+ T cells from blood. Receptor source: an adult in good health and CMV-seronegative. Both conserved end residues are part of each CDR3. A D gene is named only where the DNA matches it firmly. Clone size is stated in some rows and not others, as once, few, many or a class when expanded.

>14|.|.|TRBV4-1|TRBJ1-3
TGCGCCAGCAGCCAACTAGACTCTGGAAACACCATATATTTT
CASSQLDSGNTIYF
>13|.|.|TRBV19|TRBJ1-5
TGTGCCAGTGCGACTCTAGGGGTTCAGCCCCAGCATTTT
CASATLGVQPQHF
>13|.|.|TRBV4-1|TRBJ2-2
TGCGCCAGCAGCCAACTTTGGATCGGGGAGCTGTTTTTT
CASSQLWIGELFF
>14|.|.|TRBV7-3|TRBJ2-1
TGTGCCAGCAGCTTAAGGGGCTACTACAATGAGCAGTTCTTC
CASSLRGYYNEQFF
>17|once|.|TRBV4-2|TRBJ2-2
TGTGCCAGCACCGTCAGGGTAGAATTGGACTCGGGGGGGGAGCTGTTTTTT
CASTVRVELDSGGELFF
>12|few|.|TRBV6-5|TRBJ1-2
TGTGCCAGCAGTCCGCAGGGAGGTGGCTACACCTTC
CASSPQGGGYTF
>16|.|.|TRBV18|TRBJ2-7
TGTGCCAGCTCACCCAGGGGTACGCTTGGAGGAGACGAGCAGTACTTC
CASSPRGTLGGDEQYF
>15|.|.|TRBV11-2|TRBJ2-1
TGTGCCAGCAGCCCGGACTATGGCTCCTACAATGAGCAGTTCTTC
CASSPDYGSYNEQFF
>15|.|.|TRBV18|TRBJ1-2
TGTGCCAGCTCAGGTCCCCGACTGTCTAACTATGGCTACACCTTC
CASSGPRLSNYGYTF
>15|.|.|TRBV6-1|TRBJ1-5
TGTGCCAGCAGGGGTGGGACCAGCGGAAATCAGCCCCAGCATTTT
CASRGGTSGNQPQHF
>14|.|TRBD1|TRBV30|TRBJ1-2
TGTGCCTGGAGCGGGACAGGGCCGAGGATCGGCTACACCTTC
CAWSGTGPRIGYTF
>13|medium-sized|.|TRBV6-1|TRBJ2-1
TGTGCCAGCAGCTCCGCTGGTGGCGATGAGCAGTTCTTC
CASSSAGGDEQFF
>14|once|.|TRBV2|TRBJ1-6
TGTGCCAGCGGGGGAGGCTCCTATAATTCACCCCTCCACTTT
CASGGGSYNSPLHF
>14|.|.|TRBV5-1|TRBJ1-5
TGCGCCAGCAGCTTGGGCGGGAGCGGACAGCCCCAGCATTTT
CASSLGGSGQPQHF
>16|few|.|TRBV18|TRBJ2-7
TGTGCCAGCTCACCACCCTCCTTCACAGGGAGGCTCGAGCAGTACTTC
CASSPPSFTGRLEQYF
>19|few|TRBD2|TRBV7-2|TRBJ2-5
TGTGCCAGCAGCTTAAACGCTCCACTAGCGGGGGGCTTGGTAGAGACCCAGTACTTC
CASSLNAPLAGGLVETQYF
>15|once|TRBD2|TRBV10-3|TRBJ2-3
TGTGCCATCAGCCTTAGCGGGGGGCCCGGGGATACGCAGTATTTT
CAISLSGGPGDTQYF
>12|.|.|TRBV6-5|TRBJ1-2
TGTGCCAGCACCTCTAACGAGGCTGGCTACACCTTC
CASTSNEAGYTF
>10|.|TRBD1|TRBV19|TRBJ2-1
TGTGCCGTACAGGGGGAGGAGCAGTTCTTC
CAVQGEEQFF
>14|.|.|TRBV6-1|TRBJ1-5
TGTGCCAGCAGTGAAGCGTTTTTGGGACAGCCCCAGCATTTT
CASSEAFLGQPQHF
>15|.|TRBD1|TRBV5-6|TRBJ2-5
TGTGCCAGCAGCCTCGACAGGGGCCATCAAGAGACCCAGTACTTC
CASSLDRGHQETQYF
>16|.|TRBD2|TRBV5-8|TRBJ2-2
TGTGCCAGCAGCCAACAACGTAGCGGGGGGACCGGGGAGCTGTTTTTT
CASSQQRSGGTGELFF
>13|.|.|TRBV29-1|TRBJ2-7
TGCAGCGTCTTGAAAGCGAGCTCCTACGAGCAGTACTTC
CSVLKASSYEQYF
>14|.|.|TRBV29-1|TRBJ1-3
TGCAGCGTTGAGACCAGGACAGATGGAAACACCATATATTTT
CSVETRTDGNTIYF
>13|.|.|TRBV15|TRBJ1-5
TGTGCCACCAGCAGAGATCATCGCTGGGAACAGCATTTT
CATSRDHRWEQHF
>12|few|.|TRBV2|TRBJ2-7
TGTGCCAGCAGTGGGGACTCCTACGAGCAGTACTTC
CASSGDSYEQYF
>14|.|.|TRBV5-6|TRBJ2-5
TGTGCCAGCAGCTTGTCTGGGGGGCGGGAGACCCAGTACTTC
CASSLSGGRETQYF
>13|few|.|TRBV30|TRBJ2-7
TGTGCCTGGAGTGTATACAGGGAAGGCGAGCAGTACTTC
CAWSVYREGEQYF
>13|.|.|TRBV6-5|TRBJ2-3
TGTGCCAGCAGGTTGGACGGGACAGATACGCAGTATTTT
CASRLDGTDTQYF
>10|.|.|TRBV20-1|TRBJ2-5
TGCAGTGCTAGCGAGGAGACCCAGTACTTC
CSASEETQYF
>13|.|.|TRBV4-2|TRBJ1-5
TGTGCCAGCAGCCCGCAAGGGGATCAGCCCCAGCATTTT
CASSPQGDQPQHF
>15|.|.|TRBV9|TRBJ1-4
TGTGCCAGCAGCGGCAGCACAGGCAGTAATGAAAAACTGTTTTTT
CASSGSTGSNEKLFF
>12|.|.|TRBV28|TRBJ1-2
TGTGCCAGCAGTTTAATGACAAATGGCTACACCTTC
CASSLMTNGYTF
>14|.|TRBD1|TRBV7-2|TRBJ1-6
TGTGCCAGCAGCCGGGGACAGTCGAATTCACCCCTCCACTTT
CASSRGQSNSPLHF
>13|.|.|TRBV11-3|TRBJ2-5
TGTGCCAGCAGCTTATTCAGTCAGGAGACCCAGTACTTC
CASSLFSQETQYF
>13|.|.|TRBV7-2|TRBJ2-5
TGTGCCAGCAGCAAAACAGGGAAGGAGACCCAGTACTTC
CASSKTGKETQYF
>14|.|TRBD1|TRBV29-1|TRBJ1-1
TGCAGCGTTGAAGGGGGACAGGGGGCGACTGAAGCTTTCTTT
CSVEGGQGATEAFF
>13|.|.|TRBV11-2|TRBJ1-1
TGTGCCAGCAGCCTGAGGACGAACACTGAAGCTTTCTTT
CASSLRTNTEAFF
>11|once|.|TRBV19|TRBJ2-1
TGTGCCAGTAGTATAGCACGTGAGCAGTTCTTC
CASSIAREQFF
>15|.|.|TRBV27|TRBJ2-4
TGTGCCAGCAGTTCCGACAGATATACCAAAAACATTCAGTACTTC
CASSSDRYTKNIQYF
>14|.|TRBD1|TRBV15|TRBJ1-1
TGTGCCACCAGCAGAGATGACAGGGTAAGCGAAGCTTTCTTT
CATSRDDRVSEAFF
>13|.|.|TRBV21-1|TRBJ1-2
TGTGCCAGCAGCAAGGTAAAGGGGGATGGCTACACCTTC
CASSKVKGDGYTF
>13|.|.|TRBV6-1|TRBJ1-5
TGTGCCAGCAGTGATCATTGGAGCCGGGCCCAGCATTTT
CASSDHWSRAQHF
>11|once|.|TRBV5-6|TRBJ2-7
TGTGCCAGCAGCATCCGATACGAGCAGTACTTC
CASSIRYEQYF
>17|.|.|TRBV9|TRBJ1-3
TGTGCCAGCAGCGGAGCCCCGCGGTGGGAGTCTGGAAACACCATATATTTT
CASSGAPRWESGNTIYF
>15|.|TRBD1|TRBV4-1|TRBJ1-6
TGCGCCAGCAGCCAAGATCCAGGGGGGAATTCACCCCTCCACTTT
CASSQDPGGNSPLHF
>15|.|.|TRBV5-1|TRBJ1-2
TGCGCCAGCAGCTTATCTAGTTCCCAATCAGGAGGCTACACCTTC
CASSLSSSQSGGYTF
>15|few|TRBD1|TRBV6-1|TRBJ1-4
TGTGCCAGCAGTGCCACAGGGGGTGGAAACGAAAAACTGTTTTTT
CASSATGGGNEKLFF
>18|.|TRBD2|TRBV7-9|TRBJ2-4
TGTGCCAGCATTCCCCTCGGGGGGTCGGGTTTCGCCAAAAACATTCAGTACTTC
CASIPLGGSGFAKNIQYF
>13|.|.|TRBV12-5|TRBJ1-1
TGTGCTAGTGGTATTGGGTTGAACACTGAAGCTTTCTTT
CASGIGLNTEAFF
>14|.|.|TRBV4-3|TRBJ2-2
TGCGCCAGCAGCCAAGACCTTTACTCGGGGGAGCTGTTTTTT
CASSQDLYSGELFF
>17|.|.|TRBV4-1|TRBJ1-2
TGCGCCAGCAGCCAAGTGTACAGGTCAGGGGACAACTATGGCTACACCTTC
CASSQVYRSGDNYGYTF
>14|.|TRBD1|TRBV5-1|TRBJ2-7
TGCGCCAGCAGCTGGACAGGGATCTCCTACGAGCAGTACTTC
CASSWTGISYEQYF
>13|.|.|TRBV7-3|TRBJ2-5
TGTGCCAGCAGCTTAGGCGTTCAAGAGACCCAGTACTTC
CASSLGVQETQYF
>14|few|.|TRBV27|TRBJ2-5
TGTGCCAGCAGTTCGAGGTTGGCCAGAGAGACCCAGTACTTC
CASSSRLARETQYF
>13|medium-sized|.|TRBV11-1|TRBJ1-5
TGTGCCAGCAGCTCTGACTTGGATCAGCCCCAGCATTTT
CASSSDLDQPQHF
>14|.|.|TRBV29-1|TRBJ1-2
TGCAGCGTTGGTCGGAGATCTTCGGACTATGGCTACACCTTC
CSVGRRSSDYGYTF
>13|.|.|TRBV30|TRBJ2-2
TGTGCCTGGGGACGGTGGAACACCGGGGAGCTGTTTTTT
CAWGRWNTGELFF
>18|.|TRBD2|TRBV19|TRBJ2-1
TGTGCCAGTAGTATAGATCGGGCTAGCGGGGGTGGCTACAATGAGCAGTTCTTC
CASSIDRASGGGYNEQFF